This T cell receptor (beta chain) came from a study of T cell responses to AZD1222 COVID-19 vaccine. General study points: A rise in Spike-specific TCR breadth and depth followed two AZD1222 doses.

TCRdb's table, derived via immunoSEQ multiplex PCR, lists solely in-frame clones and lacks some. The sample includes 130,000 to 150,000 clones, about 92% of them seen just once. As to this clone: Its antigen is still unknown.

V lost 4 bases, J lost 1 base, and 16 bases lay in between. The CDR3 spans 15 residues. Germline assignment: CDR1 GTSNPN and CDR2 SVGIG (reference sequence). The sample in question was peripheral blood, obtained 28 days after the second AZD1222 dose. The J gene is TRBJ1-1, the V gene TRBV30; D not resolved. The receptor comes from an adult who received the AZD1222 COVID-19 vaccine. The CDR3 is CAWNGMTRRNTEAFF. CDR3 sequence (DNA): TGTGCCTGGAACGGGATGACTCGGCGGAACACTGAAGCTTTCTTT.